Each of the 21 T cell receptor beta chains below was sequenced from the same sample in a study of blood T cell repertoires in COVID-19. Method: immunoSEQ multiplex PCR; TCRdb's copy keeps in-frame clones and lacks some. This sample has about 390,000 clones, with roughly 86% found just once. The sequenced material came from peripheral blood. The receptors here all came from a woman between 55 and 75 years old with COVID-19, enrolled during active disease.

CDR3 sequence reads: CASSQGQGTYEQYF. CDR3 sequence (DNA): TGTGCCAGCTCCCAGGGACAGGGAACCTACGAGCAGTACTTC. V and J are TRBV18 and TRBJ2-7; 9 bases are a match to TRBD1. The CDR3 has 14 residues. Looked up from germline, CDR1 is KGHSH and CDR2 is LQKENI. V lost 6 bases, J lost 2 bases, and 5 bases stayed unmatched.

This sequence joins TRBV19 and TRBJ1-1; D is undetermined. Trimming took 7 bases from V and 5 from J, leaving 20 bases between them. Germline V gene sequence: CDR1 LNHDA, CDR2 SQIVND (reference sequence). The CDR3 extends over 15 amino acids. The CDR3 sequence: CASIPLGLGRTEAFF. CDR3 coding DNA: TGTGCCAGTATCCCCCTCGGACTGGGTAGAACTGAAGCTTTCTTT. The full variable domain, rest sourced from reference TRBV19 and TRBJ1-1, is DGGITQSPKYLFRKEGQNVTLSCEQNLNHDAMYWYRQDPGQGLRLIYYSQIVNDFQKGDIAEGYSVSREKKESFPLTVTSAQKNPTAFYLCASIPLGLGRTEAFFGQGTRLTVV.

V gene TRBV7-3 combines with J gene TRBJ1-1, with D tentatively TRBD1 (6 bases). From germline, CDR1 is SGHTA and CDR2 FQGTGA. The CDR3 is made up of 16 amino acids. V was cut by 2 bases and J by 0 bases, with 13 bases left in between. In DNA, the CDR3 is TGTGCCAGCAGCTTAGGGGGCGCTCTAATGAACACTGAAGCTTTCTTT. Translating it yields CASSLGGALMNTEAFF.

The chain joins TRBV6-6 to TRBJ2-5, with 7 positions matching TRBD2. The CDR3 has 16 amino acids. The trim removed 0 bases at V and 5 bases at J, leaving 9 bases unmatched. Germline lookup yields CDR1 MNHNY and CDR2 SVGAGI (reference sequence). DNA for the CDR3: TGTGCCAGCAGTTACTCACTAGCGACTACAAGGGAGACCCAGTACTTC. It translates to CASSYSLATTRETQYF.

V is TRBV4-1 and J is TRBJ1-3, with 9 bases that match TRBD1. This CDR3 contains 16 residues. The trim removed 4 bases at V and 0 bases at J, leaving 4 bases unmatched. Germline CDR1 reads MGHRA; CDR2 reads YSYEKL. Here the CDR3 reads CASSRRQGGSGNTIYF. CDR3 nucleotides: TGCGCCAGCAGCCGACGACAGGGGGGCTCTGGAAACACCATATATTTT.

The rearrangement joins TRBV14 to TRBJ2-6; D is uncertain. The CDR3 has 15 amino acids. The V end was cut by 4 bases, the J end by 3 bases, with 10 bases between. Germline CDR1 reads SGHDN; CDR2 reads FVKESK. CDR3 sequence reads: CASSLRAGGANVLTF. The CDR3 bases are TGTGCCAGCAGCCTAAGAGCTGGTGGGGCCAACGTCCTGACTTTC.

This sequence joins TRBV9 and TRBJ1-2; TRBD1 is a possible D gene (5 bases). V dropped 4 bases and J dropped 2 bases, with 15 bases sitting between them. Looked up from germline, CDR1 is SGDLS and CDR2 is YYNGEE. This CDR3 contains 15 residues. The chain's CDR3 is CASSQRQSPNYGYTF. CDR3 nucleotides: TGTGCCAGCAGCCAACGACAGAGCCCAAACTATGGCTACACCTTC.

J is TRBJ2-2 and V is TRBV5-1; TRBD2 might be the D (6 bases). The CDR3 is 14 residues long. Trimming took off 7 bases at V and 3 bases at J, with 13 bases between the two ends. Germline assignment: CDR1 SGHRS and CDR2 YFSETQ. This CDR3 reads CASRGSMDTGELFF. The CDR3 DNA sequence: TGCGCCAGCCGGGGGAGCATGGACACCGGGGAGCTGTTTTTT.

This chain links TRBV7-9 with TRBJ2-7, with a possible D match to TRBD1 (6 bases). In germline, CDR1 is SEHNR, CDR2 FQNEAQ (reference sequence). The V end lost 6 bases, the J end lost 3 bases, and 15 bases lay between the germline ends. The CDR3 covers 14 residues. The CDR3 region has the DNA TGTGCCAGCAGTCCCCCCTACAGGGTCTACGAGCAGTACTTC. It is translated as CASSPPYRVYEQYF.

This clone occurred once. This chain uses TRBV5-1 with TRBJ1-6; 10 bases align to TRBD1. Germline CDR1 reads SGHRS; CDR2 reads YFSETQ. This CDR3 comprises 15 residues. J gave up 8 bases and V 5 bases, and 7 bases lay outside the gene matches. The CDR3: CASRMTGGWYSPLHF. CDR3 DNA sequence: TGCGCCAGCAGAATGACAGGGGGCTGGTATTCACCCCTCCACTTT. Supplemented by reference TRBV5-1 and TRBJ1-6, the full variable domain reads KAGVTQTPRYLIKTRGQQVTLSCSPISGHRSVSWYQQTPGQGLQFLFEYFSETQRNKGNFPGRFSGRQFSNSRSEMNVSTLELGDSALYLCASRMTGGWYSPLHFGNGTRLTVT.

This chain links TRBV19 with TRBJ1-4; weak D call: TRBD1 (6 bases). This CDR3 has 16 amino acids. In germline, CDR1 is LNHDA, CDR2 SQIVND (reference sequence). Between the trimmed V and J ends, which lost 7 bases and 0 bases, there was a span of 15 bases. Here the CDR3 DNA reads TGTGCCAGTACCCCGGGACACCAGTCAACTAATGAAAAACTGTTTTTT. Protein sequence: CASTPGHQSTNEKLFF.

The V call is TRBV4-1, the J call TRBJ1-2; the match to TRBD1 covers 11 bases. The V gene's germline CDR1 is MGHRA and CDR2 YSYEKL. The CDR3 extends over 15 amino acids. V lost 4 bases and J lost 8; bases outside the gene matches: 9. In DNA, the CDR3 is TGCGCCAGCAGCCGTGGACAGGGGGCCACTGAGGGCTACACCTTC. Translation gives CASSRGQGATEGYTF.

The rearrangement links TRBV6-1 to TRBJ2-1, with D maybe TRBD1 (6 bases). This CDR3 contains 11 residues. The ends were cut back, 1 base at V and 14 bases at J, with 9 bases in the middle. Germline lookup yields CDR1 MNHNS and CDR2 SASEGT. The CDR3 spells CASSEVAGEFF. The DNA for the CDR3 is TGTGCCAGCAGTGAAGTGGCAGGGGAGTTCTTC.

The CDR3 region is CSASQSNYGYTF. CDR3 sequence (DNA): TGCAGTGCTAGTCAGTCTAACTATGGCTACACCTTC. The chain carries TRBV20-1 and TRBJ1-2, with D unresolved. Trimming stripped 3 bases from V and 0 bases from J, with 5 bases between. The CDR3 sequence is 12 residues long. Per the germline V gene, CDR1 is DFQATT and CDR2 is SNEGSKA (reference sequence).

The CDR3 DNA reads as TGCGCCAGCAGCCCTTACATGAACACTGAAGCTTTCTTT. This encodes CASSPYMNTEAFF. This chain connects TRBV5-1 to TRBJ1-1; no clear D gene. Trimming cost V 4 bases and J 0 bases, with 7 bases left between them. In germline, CDR1 is SGHRS, CDR2 YFSETQ. This CDR3 is 13 amino acids long.

The CDR3 reads CASSQDQNQETQYF. In DNA, the CDR3 is TGTGCCAGCAGCCAAGACCAAAACCAAGAGACCCAGTACTTC. V gene TRBV14 combines with J gene TRBJ2-5; D is ambiguous. Trimming removed 0 bases from V and 0 bases from J, with 5 bases in between. CDR1 SGHDN and CDR2 FVKESK come from the germline V gene. The CDR3 has 14 residues.

The chain carries TRBV7-3 and TRBJ2-6, with D possibly TRBD2 on 5 matching bases. The germline CDR1 and CDR2 sequences are SGHTA and FQGTGA. The CDR3 has 16 residues. V lost 0 bases and J lost 0, with 6 bases in between. The chain's CDR3 is CASSLTADSGANVLTF. The CDR3 nucleotides read TGTGCCAGCAGCTTAACAGCGGACTCTGGGGCCAACGTCCTGACTTTC.

The CDR3 coding sequence is TGTGCCAGCAGCCCTCGGTTAGGGGTTAAGGAAAAACTGTTTTTT. This translates into CASSPRLGVKEKLFF. V usage is TRBV7-6 and J usage is TRBJ1-4, with D possibly matching TRBD1 (5 bases). CDR1 and CDR2 from the germline V gene are SGHVS and FNYEAQ. The CDR3 is 15 amino acids. Deletions cut 5 bases from V and 8 bases from J, with 18 bases between. Full variable domain (missing parts from reference TRBV7-6 and TRBJ1-4): GAGVSQSPRYKVTKRGQDVALRCDPISGHVSLYWYRQALGQGPEFLTYFNYEAQQDKSGLPNDRFSAERPEGSISTLTIQRTEQRDSAMYRCASSPRLGVKEKLFFGSGTQLSVL.

The V gene is TRBV27, the J gene TRBJ2-7, with D tentatively TRBD2 (5 bases). Trimming shortened V by 8 bases and J by 0 bases, and 14 bases separated the two germline ends. This CDR3 region has 14 residues. The germline gives CDR1 MNHEY, CDR2 SMNVEV (reference sequence). This CDR3 is CASFTAASSYEQYF. As DNA, the CDR3 is TGTGCCAGCTTTACAGCGGCAAGCTCCTACGAGCAGTACTTC.

The rearrangement links TRBV11-2 to TRBJ2-5, with 7 bases lining up with TRBD1. This CDR3 has 15 amino acids. From germline, CDR1 is SGHAT and CDR2 FQNNGV. V gave up 6 bases and J gave up 1 base; unmatched junction bases: 8. CDR3 sequence reads: CASRGLPGGQETQYF. CDR3 sequence (DNA): TGTGCCAGCAGGGGCTTGCCAGGGGGCCAAGAGACCCAGTACTTC.

The chain links TRBV11-2 to TRBJ1-2; no definite D call. The CDR3 has 14 residues. The V end lost 0 bases, the J end lost 7 bases, and 12 bases lay between the germline ends. From germline, CDR1 is SGHAT and CDR2 FQNNGV. DNA of the CDR3: TGTGCCAGCAGCTTAGATCGACATGTCGCTGGCTACACCTTC. Its translation: CASSLDRHVAGYTF.